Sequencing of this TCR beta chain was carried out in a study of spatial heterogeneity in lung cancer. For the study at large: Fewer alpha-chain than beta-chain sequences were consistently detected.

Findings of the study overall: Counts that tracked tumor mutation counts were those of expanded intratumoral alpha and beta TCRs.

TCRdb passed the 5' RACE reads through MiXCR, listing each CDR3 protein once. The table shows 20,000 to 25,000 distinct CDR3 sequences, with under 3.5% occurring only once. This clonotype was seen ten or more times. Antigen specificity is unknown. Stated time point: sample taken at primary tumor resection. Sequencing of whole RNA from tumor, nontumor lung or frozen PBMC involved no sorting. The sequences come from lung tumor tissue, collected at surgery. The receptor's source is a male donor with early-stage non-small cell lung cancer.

CDR3 sequence reads: CASSQGWDTQYF. Here the CDR3 DNA reads TGTGCCAGCAGTCAGGGATGGGATACGCAGTATTTT. The chain has TRBV12-3 or TRBV12-4 and TRBJ2-3, with D possibly being TRBD1 (5 bases). The CDR3 sequence is 12 residues long. V gave up 5 bases and J gave up 6 bases, with 9 bases separating them.